Sequencing of this T cell receptor (beta chain) was carried out in a study of PD-L1 blockade in urothelial cancer. Time point in this sample: peripheral blood 6 weeks after treatment start. The data were produced by immunoSEQ multiplex PCR, yet TCRdb's version contains in-frame clones alone and is incomplete. The data show fewer than 90,000 clones, approximately 89% seen once. Germline V lookup: CDR1 SGHKS, CDR2 YYEKEE (reference sequence). This CDR3 is built from 15 residues. Trimming shortened V by 4 bases and J by 4 bases, and 17 bases separated the two germline ends. This clone has only one observation.

The TCR comes from a woman of 80 years or more with urothelial cancer. The chain combines TRBV5-5 with TRBJ1-1; the D gene is possibly TRBD1 (5 bases). The source material was PBMCs, sampled around atezolizumab (anti-PD-L1) treatment. In nucleotides, the CDR3 is TGTGCCAGCAGCAAAGACGTCAGGGTGGGCACTGAAGCTTTCTTT. Translated, it gives CASSKDVRVGTEAFF. The whole variable domain, filled in from reference TRBV5-5 and TRBJ1-1, reads DAGVTQSPTHLIKTRGQQVTLRCSPISGHKSVSWYQQVLGQGPQFIFQYYEKEERGRGNFPDRFSARQFPNYSSELNVNALLLGDSALYLCASSKDVRVGTEAFFGQGTRLTVV.